This T cell receptor (beta chain) was found in a study of CD8+CD57+ T cells in acquired aplastic anemia. Across the whole study: Sorted CD4+ and CD8+ cells yielded roughly 3.1 ug of DNA on average.

This clonotype occurred a few times. Patients sequenced had flow cytometry evidence of CD8+CD57+ cell expansion. Using genomic DNA as the template, TCR beta VDJ and CDR3 profiling was carried out. TCRdb passed the reads through MiXCR, listing each CDR3 protein once. The data contain about 160,000 distinct CDR3 sequences, 71% of them seen just once; the ten biggest clones take up approximately 50%. The clonotype comes from a human donor with aplastic anemia. Input material: sorted CD4+, CD8+, or CD8+CD57+ T cells (not recorded which) from PBMCs.

The CDR3 region has the DNA TGTGCCAGCACCAAATCGGGGGGGGCGATGAATTCACCCCTCCACTTT. Protein product: CASTKSGGAMNSPLHF. This chain joins TRBV7-2 and TRBJ1-6; perhaps TRBD1 as D (6 bases). The CDR3 covers 16 residues. The V end was cut by 7 bases, the J end by 7 bases, with 20 bases between. Germline-derived CDR1 and CDR2 are SGHTA and FQGNSA. Based on the CDR3 plus reference TRBV7-2 and TRBJ1-6, the full variable domain is GAGVSQSPSNKVTEKGKDVELRCDPISGHTALYWYRQSLGQGLEFLIYFQGNSAPDKSGLPSDRFSAERTGGSVSTLTIQRTQQEDSAVYLCASTKSGGAMNSPLHFGNGTRLTVT.